These 14 T cell receptor beta chains originate from one sample sequenced in a study of beta chain features in type 1 diabetes. Study-level findings and limits: Shorter TCRB CDR3s, moderately but significantly so, were found in Type 1 diabetes patients in all four CD4+ subsets.

Every isolated RNA sample was fully reverse transcribed, so sequencing captured expressed TCRB transcripts. Measured with immunoSEQ multiplex PCR; TCRdb has only the in-frame clones, and not every one. Of fewer than 350,000 clones listed, 15% are singletons. These TCRs' antigens remain unknown. The source material was naive CD4+ T cells from blood. The receptors derive from a man between 18 and 35 years old with type 1 diabetes.

The chain links TRBV9 to TRBJ1-1, with D possibly being TRBD1 (5 bases). The CDR3 spans 14 residues. Germline loops: CDR1 SGDLS, CDR2 YYNGEE. V shed 1 base and J shed 3 bases, with 10 bases lying between them. The CDR3 DNA reads as TGTGCCAGCAGCGTAACTCCAGGGTACACTGAAGCTTTCTTT. This gives the protein CASSVTPGYTEAFF. Together with reference TRBV9 and TRBJ1-1, the CDR3 gives the full variable domain: DSGVTQTPKHLITATGQRVTLRCSPRSGDLSVYWYQQSLDQGLQFLIQYYNGEERAKGNILERFSAQQFPDLHSELNLSSLELGDSALYFCASSVTPGYTEAFFGQGTRLTVV.

This clone appeared a few times. The chain employs TRBV28 and TRBJ2-7; D ambiguous. V was trimmed by 4 bases and J by 5 bases, leaving 9 bases between them. The germline gives CDR1 MDHEN, CDR2 SYDVKM. This CDR3 has 12 residues. The CDR3 DNA reads TGTGCCAGCAGTTCCGCGGTCCACGAGCAGTACTTC. Translated: CASSSAVHEQYF.

V gene TRBV25-1 combines with J gene TRBJ2-3, with 13 nucleotides matching TRBD2. V was clipped by 8 bases and J by 5 bases; unmatched bases: 4. The CDR3 consists of 14 residues. Germline V gene lookup returns CDR1 MGHDK and CDR2 SYGVNS. The CDR3 DNA is TGTGCCAGCGGACTAGCGGGAGTGATAGATACGCAGTATTTT. It specifies CASGLAGVIDTQYF.

The chain is built from TRBV6-7 and TRBJ2-1, with 14 bases fitting TRBD2. TRBV6-7 is treated as an ORF (open reading frame) with a function not yet certain. CDR3 size: 15 residues. The V gene end was trimmed by 4 bases and the J gene end by 9 bases; junction bases not matched to a gene: 5. The CDR3 coding sequence is TGTGCCAGCAGTTTGGGACTAGCGGGAGCGGGTGAGCAGTTCTTC. It translates to CASSLGLAGAGEQFF.

This clone has a handful of counts. This chain joins TRBV5-1 and TRBJ1-2; 8 bases map to TRBD1. This CDR3 is built from 16 residues. The germline V gene encodes CDR1 SGHRS and CDR2 YFSETQ. Trimming removed 3 bases from V and 1 base from J; junction bases left unmatched: 8. The CDR3 sequence: CASSSDRGVDNYGYTF. In DNA form, the CDR3 reads TGCGCCAGCAGCTCTGACAGGGGCGTAGATAACTATGGCTACACCTTC.

The chain employs TRBV18 and TRBJ2-1, with TRBD1 as a possible D gene (5 bases). The V and J ends lost 3 bases and 8 bases respectively, with 11 bases between them. Germline V gives CDR1 KGHSH, CDR2 LQKENI. This CDR3 spans 13 amino acids. Here the CDR3 reads CASSPKGSDEQFF. CDR3 nucleotide sequence: TGTGCCAGCTCACCTAAGGGGTCCGATGAGCAGTTCTTC. Variable domain in full (rest from reference TRBV18 and TRBJ2-1): NAGVMQNPRHLVRRRGQEARLRCSPMKGHSHVYWYRQLPEEGLKFMVYLQKENIIDESGMPKERFSAEFPKEGPSILRIQQVVRGDSAAYFCASSPKGSDEQFFGPGTRLTVL.

The CDR3 nucleotides read TGCGCCAGCAGCAGACTAGCGGGGGGGCGTTTGGGCACAGATACGCAGTATTTT. Translating it yields CASSRLAGGRLGTDTQYF. The rearrangement links TRBV5-1 to TRBJ2-3; 14 nucleotides agree with TRBD2. V lost 4 bases and J lost 1; bases outside the gene matches: 8. The CDR3 length is 18 residues. CDR1 is SGHRS and CDR2 is YFSETQ in the germline V gene.

The chain is built from TRBV19 and TRBJ2-3, with 10 bases aligning to TRBD1. CDR1 LNHDA and CDR2 SQIVND come from the germline V gene (reference sequence). The CDR3 consists of 17 residues. V shed 0 bases, J shed 4 bases, and the junction held 7 bases outside the gene matches. CDR3 nucleotides: TGTGCCAGTAGTATAGAGACAGGGGGCCATGTTGCAGATACGCAGTATTTT. Translation gives CASSIETGGHVADTQYF.

Only a few counts were recorded for this clone. J is TRBJ2-7 and V is TRBV5-1; D perhaps matches TRBD1 (6 bases). CDR1 is SGHRS, CDR2 YFSETQ, per germline. The V end was cut by 2 bases, the J end by 2 bases, with 8 bases between. This CDR3 comprises 13 residues. The CDR3 here is CASSFDRTYEQYF. CDR3 sequence (DNA): TGCGCCAGCAGCTTCGACAGGACCTACGAGCAGTACTTC.

This clone has more than one count but fewer than ten. This rearrangement joins TRBV4-3 to TRBJ1-6; D gene unclear. V lost 4 bases and J 6 bases, leaving 10 bases between the germline ends. This CDR3 region has 14 residues. Germline V lookup: CDR1 LGHNA, CDR2 YSLEER. CDR3 residues: CASSPPYSNSPLHF. Here the CDR3 DNA reads TGCGCCAGCAGCCCTCCCTACAGTAATTCACCCCTCCACTTT.

The sample holds a few counts of this clone. The CDR3 loop is CASSPLLTSGGQFF. CDR3 DNA: TGTGCCAGCAGTCCCCTGCTGACTAGCGGGGGGCAGTTCTTC. The rearrangement links TRBV28 to TRBJ2-1, with 12 bases fitting TRBD2. The germline V gene has CDR1 MDHEN and CDR2 SYDVKM. The trim removed 5 bases at V and 12 bases at J, leaving 8 bases unmatched. The CDR3 covers 14 residues.

In its sample, this clone was seen a few times. The gene calls are TRBV5-1 and TRBJ2-7, with 13 positions matching TRBD2. V was clipped by 4 bases and J by 8 bases; unmatched bases: 6. The CDR3 runs 14 residues. In germline, CDR1 is SGHRS, CDR2 YFSETQ. CDR3 DNA sequence: TGCGCCAGCAGCCTGGGGACTAGCGGGGACCAGCAGTACTTC. It yields the protein CASSLGTSGDQQYF.

J is TRBJ2-5 and V is TRBV5-4; TRBD2 matches 14 bases. The CDR3 sequence is 17 residues long. V lost 3 bases and J lost 5; bases outside the gene matches: 9. Germline values: CDR1 SGHNT, CDR2 YYREEE (reference sequence). In nucleotides, the CDR3 is TGTGCCAGCAGCTCCCCGACTAGCGGGAGGGCCGAGGAGACCCAGTACTTC. Translated, it gives CASSSPTSGRAEETQYF. The full variable domain, rest sourced from reference TRBV5-4 and TRBJ2-5, is ETGVTQSPTHLIKTRGQQVTLRCSSQSGHNTVSWYQQALGQGPQFIFQYYREEENGRGNFPPRFSGLQFPNYSSELNVNALELDDSALYLCASSSPTSGRAEETQYFGPGTRLLVL.

This clone showed up just a few times. The chain is built from TRBV5-4 and TRBJ2-1, with 10 positions matching TRBD1. CDR3 length: 15 amino acids. The V and J ends lost 4 bases and 4 bases, in that order; junction bases with no gene match: 5. Germline values: CDR1 SGHNT, CDR2 YYREEE (reference sequence). CDR3 sequence: CASSGGQGVYNEQFF. The CDR3 DNA reads TGTGCCAGCAGCGGTGGACAGGGGGTTTACAATGAGCAGTTCTTC.